Following are 26 T cell receptor beta chains from one sample sequenced in a study of T cell responses to AZD1222 COVID-19 vaccine. Generated by immunoSEQ multiplex PCR, the TCRdb table keeps only in-frame clones and is missing some. Among 150,000 to 200,000 clones listed, 75% to 90% were seen once. Specimen: peripheral blood, collected on day 0 of AZD1222 vaccination. The receptor source for this set is an adult in good health.

V is TRBV6-5 and J is TRBJ2-3; D is unclear. Germline lookup yields CDR1 MNHEY and CDR2 SVGAGI. The V and J ends lost 2 bases and 4 bases respectively, with 4 bases between them. This CDR3 comprises 12 residues. Here the CDR3 DNA reads TGTGCCAGCAGTTACGGCCCAGATACGCAGTATTTT. This sequence encodes CASSYGPDTQYF.

The chain is built from TRBV19 and TRBJ2-2; tentatively, D is TRBD2 (6 bases). CDR1 and CDR2 from the germline V gene are LNHDA and SQIVND (reference sequence). With 6 bases removed from V and 6 bases from J, the gap between germline ends came to 8 bases. This CDR3 is built from 12 residues. The CDR3: CASSWGAGELFF. The CDR3 region has the DNA TGTGCCAGTAGCTGGGGGGCCGGGGAGCTGTTTTTT.

The chain is built from TRBV10-2 and TRBJ1-2, with a weak D call TRBD1 (6 bases). This CDR3 region has 13 residues. Germline values: CDR1 WSHSY, CDR2 SAAADI. V gave up 10 bases and J gave up 6 bases, with 18 bases separating them. In DNA, the CDR3 is TGCGCCATCTCTCGGACAGTGGCCCATGGCTACACCTTC. It encodes CAISRTVAHGYTF.

The chain recombines TRBV6-4 with TRBJ2-3; TRBD1 agrees at 10 bases. CDR3 length: 16 amino acids. The junction had 11 bases not matched to a gene; V was cut back by 5 bases and J by 6 bases. The germline V gene has CDR1 MRHNA and CDR2 SNTAGT. CDR3 sequence reads: CASSSLSGQGYDTQYF. Here the CDR3 DNA reads TGTGCCAGCAGTAGTTTGTCGGGACAGGGGTACGATACGCAGTATTTT.

The CDR3 coding sequence is TGTGCCAGCAGCCCCGAGCGGGTTGGCTACAATGAGCAGTTCTTC. Protein product: CASSPERVGYNEQFF. The chain has TRBV11-2 and TRBJ2-1; TRBD2 is a possible D gene (6 bases). The CDR3 is 15 amino acids. Deletions cut 5 bases from V and 3 bases from J, with 14 bases between. Germline assignment: CDR1 SGHAT and CDR2 FQNNGV.

This clone has just a few counts. The V call is TRBV7-2, the J call TRBJ2-3; 8 bases are shared with TRBD2. Germline assignment: CDR1 SGHTA and CDR2 FQGNSA. V lost 3 bases, J lost 4 bases, and 6 bases stayed unmatched. The CDR3 length is 15 residues. The CDR3 spells CASSFSGSLADTQYF. In DNA form, the CDR3 reads TGTGCCAGCAGCTTCAGCGGGAGCCTCGCAGATACGCAGTATTTT.

This sequence joins TRBV27 and TRBJ2-7, with D perhaps matching TRBD1 (5 bases). This CDR3 is 13 amino acids long. V lost 2 bases, J lost 4 bases, and 9 bases lay in between. Looked up from germline, CDR1 is MNHEY and CDR2 is SMNVEV (reference sequence). The CDR3 region has the DNA TGTGCCAGCAGTTTAGTCTACAGGTACGAGCAGTACTTC. Its translation: CASSLVYRYEQYF.

This sequence joins TRBV19 and TRBJ1-1, with 7 bases identical to TRBD1. The germline gives CDR1 LNHDA, CDR2 SQIVND (reference sequence). V gave up 7 bases and J gave up 7 bases; unmatched junction bases: 12. CDR3 length equals 14 residues. The CDR3 region is CASTPGRGLDEAFF. CDR3 nucleotide sequence: TGTGCCAGTACCCCAGGGAGGGGGCTGGATGAAGCTTTCTTT.

The chain recombines TRBV7-9 with TRBJ2-7; D is unresolved. Germline CDR1 SEHNR, CDR2 FQNEAQ (reference sequence). This CDR3 is built from 11 residues. With 5 bases removed from V and 0 bases from J, the gap between germline ends came to 2 bases. The CDR3 sequence is CASSDSYEQYF. CDR3 DNA: TGTGCCAGCAGCGACTCCTACGAGCAGTACTTC.

This chain links TRBV3-1 (or the pseudogene TRBV3-2) with TRBJ1-2; D unresolved. The CDR3 covers 16 residues. V dropped 4 bases and J dropped 4 bases, with 19 bases sitting between them. CDR1 is LGHDT and CDR2 is YNNKEL in the germline V gene (reference sequence). CDR3: CASSLTVGGRSYGYTF. CDR3 nucleotides: TGTGCCAGCAGCCTAACCGTCGGAGGGCGCAGCTATGGCTACACCTTC.

The gene calls are TRBV7-7 and TRBJ2-5; 9 bases align to TRBD1. CDR1 is SSHAT and CDR2 is FNYEAQ in the germline V gene (reference sequence). The length of the CDR3 is 16 residues. Trimming cost V 3 bases and J 1 base; bases outside gene matches: 6. DNA for the CDR3: TGTGCCAGCAGCTTGGTACAGGGGGCATCCCAAGAGACCCAGTACTTC. It codes for CASSLVQGASQETQYF.

This clone came up a few times. This sequence joins TRBV12-3 or TRBV12-4 and TRBJ1-2; D is uncertain. The CDR3 runs to 13 residues. V dropped 3 bases and J dropped 8 bases, with 13 bases sitting between them. The CDR3 region has the DNA TGTGCCAGCAGTTTCGAGGGTGCAGGAGGCTACACCTTC. Translated, it gives CASSFEGAGGYTF.

V is TRBV5-1 and J is TRBJ2-2, with D unresolved. The CDR3 is 14 amino acids. Trimming removed 6 bases from V and 3 bases from J, with 12 bases in between. The V gene's germline CDR1 is SGHRS and CDR2 YFSETQ. DNA of the CDR3: TGCGCCAGCACTCCACGCACGGACACCGGGGAGCTGTTTTTT. Residues: CASTPRTDTGELFF.

This chain's CDR3 is CASSYSGLPYNEQFF. The DNA of the CDR3 is TGTGCCAGCAGTTACTCGGGACTTCCTTACAATGAGCAGTTCTTC. V gene TRBV6-2 or TRBV6-3 combines with J gene TRBJ2-1; D is possibly TRBD2 (6 bases). Between the trimmed V and J ends, which lost 0 bases and 4 bases, there was a span of 10 bases. Germline V gene sequence: CDR1 MNHEY, CDR2 SVGEGT. The CDR3 is made up of 15 amino acids.

DNA of the CDR3: TGTGCCAGCAGTAGGACAGGGGCGGACTACGAGCAGTACTTC. It specifies CASSRTGADYEQYF. The chain recombines TRBV5-8 with TRBJ2-7; 9 bases are shared with TRBD1. Unmatched junction bases numbered 6, after V lost 5 bases and J lost 3 bases. The CDR3 length is 14 residues. CDR1 and CDR2 from the germline V gene are SGHTS and YDEGEE.

This clone showed up just a few times. The chain employs TRBV4-2 and TRBJ2-1; 8 bases are a match to TRBD2. Losses at the gene ends were 4 bases for V and 4 bases for J; bases not matched to a gene: 6. The CDR3 spans 15 residues. Per germline, CDR1 LGHNA and CDR2 YNFKEQ. CDR3 protein: CASSPREAFYNEQFF. The DNA of the CDR3 is TGTGCCAGCAGCCCGCGGGAGGCGTTTTACAATGAGCAGTTCTTC.

The chain joins TRBV6-4 to TRBJ2-1; TRBD2 matches at 9 bases. The CDR3 covers 15 residues. Germline CDR1 and CDR2: MRHNA and SNTAGT. V lost 6 bases to trimming and J lost 2 bases; unmatched junction nucleotides: 5. The DNA for the CDR3 is TGTGCCAGCAGGACGACTAGCGGACCCTACAATGAGCAGTTCTTC. Translation gives CASRTTSGPYNEQFF.

The V call is TRBV3-1 (or the pseudogene TRBV3-2), the J call TRBJ2-5; D is unclear. Germline CDR1 is LGHDT and CDR2 is YNNKEL (reference sequence). Between the trimmed V and J ends, which lost 4 bases and 3 bases, there was a span of 9 bases. The CDR3 is 13 residues long. The DNA for the CDR3 is TGTGCCAGCAGCCCACCCTTGGAAGAGACCCAGTACTTC. Translated: CASSPPLEETQYF.

The V and J genes are TRBV7-2 and TRBJ2-2; D may be TRBD1 (6 bases). The CDR3 spans 16 residues. V lost 5 bases to trimming and J lost 4 bases, with 17 bases between them. Germline V CDR1 and CDR2: SGHTA, FQGNSA. The CDR3, as DNA: TGTGCCAGCAGCAGGACACCCGGGACACCCACCGGGGAGCTGTTTTTT. Protein: CASSRTPGTPTGELFF. The full variable domain, rest sourced from reference TRBV7-2 and TRBJ2-2, is GAGVSQSPSNKVTEKGKDVELRCDPISGHTALYWYRQSLGQGLEFLIYFQGNSAPDKSGLPSDRFSAERTGGSVSTLTIQRTQQEDSAVYLCASSRTPGTPTGELFFGEGSRLTVL.

This clone was picked up a small number of times. The rearrangement links TRBV1 to TRBJ2-5. TRBV1 is tagged as a pseudogene. The CDR3 has 15 amino acids. The CDR3 DNA sequence: TGCACCAGCAGCCAGGTTTTAGTTTCTAGAGGGGCCCAGTACTTC. Protein sequence: CTSSQVLVSRGAQYF.

The chain couples TRBV9 to TRBJ1-6; perhaps TRBD1 as D (5 bases). Germline CDR1 SGDLS, CDR2 YYNGEE. Trimming left V 2 bases short and J 10 bases short, with 13 bases between. This CDR3 has 14 amino acids. CDR3 sequence (DNA): TGTGCCAGCAGCGTCGCCCTGGGGGGATCACCCCTCCACTTT. Its protein is CASSVALGGSPLHF.

The chain carries TRBV6-4 and TRBJ2-1; 8 bases fit TRBD2. V shed 5 bases, J shed 4 bases, and the junction held 4 bases outside the gene matches. Per germline, CDR1 MRHNA and CDR2 SNTAGT. This CDR3 comprises 14 residues. The CDR3 DNA is TGTGCCAGCAGTAGCGGGGGAGGTTACAATGAGCAGTTCTTC. Its translation: CASSSGGGYNEQFF.

This chain connects TRBV30 to TRBJ1-2; unclear D gene. The V gene's germline CDR1 is GTSNPN and CDR2 SVGIG (reference sequence). Trimming stripped 0 bases from V and 7 bases from J, with 6 bases between. This CDR3 spans 11 amino acids. The CDR3 is CAWSVLIGYTF. The CDR3 nucleotides are TGTGCCTGGAGTGTACTAATTGGCTACACCTTC.

In its sample, this clone was seen once. This chain links TRBV30 with TRBJ1-5, with 7 bases lining up with TRBD1. This CDR3 contains 13 residues. After removal of 5 bases from V and 5 bases from J, the junction contained 6 bases not matched to a gene. CDR1 is GTSNPN and CDR2 is SVGIG in the germline V gene (reference sequence). CDR3 coding DNA: TGTGCCTGGGCAGGGGGACCCCATCAGCCCCAGCATTTT. Its protein is CAWAGGPHQPQHF.

The gene calls are TRBV2 and TRBJ1-5, with D hard to call. CDR1 is SNHLY, CDR2 FYNNEI, per germline. This CDR3 region has 13 residues. V was pared by 6 bases and J by 0 bases, with 6 bases between. The CDR3 nucleotides read TGTGCCAGCAGAGTGTATAGCAATCAGCCCCAGCATTTT. It translates to CASRVYSNQPQHF.

The CDR3 loop reads CASSTIGPPNSPLHF. The CDR3, as DNA: TGTGCCAGCAGCACGATCGGCCCCCCTAATTCACCCCTCCACTTT. This sequence joins TRBV27 and TRBJ1-6; D is unresolved. With 6 bases removed from V and 6 bases from J, the gap between germline ends came to 15 bases. Germline-derived CDR1 and CDR2 are MNHEY and SMNVEV (reference sequence). The CDR3 contains 15 residues.